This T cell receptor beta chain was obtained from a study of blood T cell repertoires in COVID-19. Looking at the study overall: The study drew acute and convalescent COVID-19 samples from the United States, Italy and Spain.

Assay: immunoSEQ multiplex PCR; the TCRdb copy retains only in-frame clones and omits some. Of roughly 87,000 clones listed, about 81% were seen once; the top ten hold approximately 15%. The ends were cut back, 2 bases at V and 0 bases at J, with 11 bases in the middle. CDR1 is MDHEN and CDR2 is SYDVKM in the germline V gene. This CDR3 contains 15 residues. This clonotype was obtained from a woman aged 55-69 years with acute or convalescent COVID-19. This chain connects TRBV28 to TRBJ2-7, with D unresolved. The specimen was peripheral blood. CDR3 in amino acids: CASSLGSSVSYEQYF. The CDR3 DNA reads TGTGCCAGCAGTTTAGGTTCGTCAGTCTCCTACGAGCAGTACTTC.